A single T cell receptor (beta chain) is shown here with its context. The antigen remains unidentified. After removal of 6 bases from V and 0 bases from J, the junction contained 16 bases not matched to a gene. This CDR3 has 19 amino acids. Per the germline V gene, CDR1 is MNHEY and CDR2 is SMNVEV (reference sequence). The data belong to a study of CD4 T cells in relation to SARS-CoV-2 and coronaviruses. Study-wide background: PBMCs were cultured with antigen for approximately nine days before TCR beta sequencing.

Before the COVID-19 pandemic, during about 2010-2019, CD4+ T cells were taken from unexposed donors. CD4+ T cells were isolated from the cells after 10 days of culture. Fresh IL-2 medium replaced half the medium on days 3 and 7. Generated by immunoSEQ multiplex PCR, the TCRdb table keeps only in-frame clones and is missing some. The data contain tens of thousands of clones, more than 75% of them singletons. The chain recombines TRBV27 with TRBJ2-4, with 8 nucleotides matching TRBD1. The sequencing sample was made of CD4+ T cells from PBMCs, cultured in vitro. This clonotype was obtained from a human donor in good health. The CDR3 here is CASRAGTGGVIIAKNIQYF. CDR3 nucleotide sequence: TGTGCCAGCAGGGCGGGAACAGGGGGTGTAATTATAGCCAAAAACATTCAGTACTTC.